This passage covers 10 T cell receptor beta chains from one sample sequenced in a study of Ad26.COV2.S vaccination and SARS-CoV-2 variants. Measured with immunoSEQ multiplex PCR; TCRdb has only the in-frame clones, and not every one. The repertoire consists of approximately 480,000 clones, with roughly 89% occurring once and the leading ten covering 9.5% to 15%. Treatment given: around 19 received Ad26.COV2.S at low or high dose, single or two shots; several received placebo; per-sample allocation not given. The samples date from day 63 after the first vaccine or placebo injection. This specimen was peripheral blood, taken in a trial of Ad26.COV2.S vaccine versus placebo. These receptor sequences come from a person aged 18-60 years who received the Ad26.COV2.S COVID-19 vaccine or a placebo.

This clone showed up just once. The chain carries TRBV10-3 and TRBJ2-7; 9 bases are a match to TRBD1. With 6 bases clipped from V and 3 bases from J, the junction kept 15 bases outside the gene matches. The CDR3 spans 17 residues. Germline V CDR1 and CDR2: ENHRY, SYGVKD. CDR3 DNA sequence: TGTGCCATCAGCCCCCGGGACAGGGTCGGACTGGTCTACGAGCAGTACTTC. As protein: CAISPRDRVGLVYEQYF.

V and J are TRBV24-1 and TRBJ2-7; D gene ambiguous. In germline, CDR1 is KGHDR, CDR2 SFDVKD. This CDR3 spans 15 amino acids. Trimming took 4 bases from V and 2 from J, leaving 14 bases between them. In nucleotides, the CDR3 is TGTGCCACCAGTGAGTCATCGGTACCCCCCTACGAGCAGTACTTC. Translating it yields CATSESSVPPYEQYF.

The chain links TRBV27 to TRBJ2-1, with unresolved D. Trimming cost V 7 bases and J 2 bases, with 9 bases left between them. CDR1 MNHEY and CDR2 SMNVEV come from the germline V gene (reference sequence). CDR3 length: 13 amino acids. In DNA form, the CDR3 reads TGTGCCAGCAACGGCAGACCCTACAATGAGCAGTTCTTC. As protein: CASNGRPYNEQFF.

The chain is built from TRBV6-6 and TRBJ1-5, with a weak D call TRBD1 (5 bases). V was trimmed by 4 bases and J by 7 bases, leaving 14 bases between them. The CDR3 consists of 14 residues. Germline CDR1 reads MNHNY; CDR2 reads SVGAGI (reference sequence). The chain's CDR3 is CASSWSGADQPQHF. For the CDR3, the DNA is TGTGCCAGCAGTTGGTCCGGGGCTGACCAGCCCCAGCATTTT.

The chain uses TRBV29-1 and TRBJ2-4; 7 nucleotides line up with TRBD1. The germline V gene encodes CDR1 SQVTM and CDR2 ANQGSEA. This CDR3 has 12 amino acids. Germline trimming cut 3 bases from V and 8 bases from J; bases unmatched to any gene: 4. The CDR3 here is CSVDTGEHIQYF. CDR3 nucleotides: TGCAGCGTTGATACAGGGGAGCACATTCAGTACTTC.

The rearrangement uses TRBV3-1 (or the pseudogene TRBV3-2) and TRBJ1-6, with D possibly being TRBD1 (5 bases). V was clipped by 4 bases and J by 9 bases, with 13 bases between them. The CDR3 spans 14 residues. Germline CDR1 is LGHDT and CDR2 is YNNKEL (reference sequence). CDR3 sequence reads: CASSRHGGSSPLHF. The DNA of the CDR3 is TGTGCCAGCAGCCGCCATGGGGGTAGTTCACCCCTCCACTTT.

The V and J genes are TRBV27 and TRBJ2-7; no reliable D call. Trimming shortened V by 6 bases and J by 0 bases, and 15 bases separated the two germline ends. From germline, CDR1 is MNHEY and CDR2 SMNVEV (reference sequence). CDR3 length: 15 residues. As DNA, the CDR3 is TGTGCCAGCAGGGGATTGGGTCAAAGCTCCTACGAGCAGTACTTC. Translating gives CASRGLGQSSYEQYF.

The chain joins TRBV5-1 to TRBJ1-2, with 11 bases lining up with TRBD1. Trimming removed 0 bases from V and 7 bases from J; junction bases left unmatched: 5. The germline CDR1 and CDR2 sequences are SGHRS and YFSETQ. CDR3 length: 15 amino acids. This chain's CDR3 is CASSLAGQGVLGYTF. Here the CDR3 DNA reads TGCGCCAGCAGCTTGGCGGGACAGGGGGTACTTGGCTACACCTTC.

The chain links TRBV11-2 to TRBJ2-5, with a possible D match to TRBD2 (6 bases). The V and J ends lost 1 base and 2 bases respectively, with 14 bases between them. The CDR3 has 16 residues. CDR1 and CDR2 (germline): SGHAT, FQNNGV. CDR3 residues: CASSLVGGALQETQYF. The CDR3 region has the DNA TGTGCCAGCAGCTTAGTTGGCGGGGCTTTGCAAGAGACCCAGTACTTC.

This clone was seen a handful of times. The chain uses TRBV28 and TRBJ2-2; TRBD2 aligns across 8 bases. Germline CDR1 is MDHEN and CDR2 is SYDVKM. V gave up 3 bases and J gave up 7 bases; unmatched junction bases: 4. The CDR3 totals 14 residues. The CDR3 DNA sequence: TGTGCCAGCAGTTTTGGGACTAGGAGCGGGGAGCTGTTTTTT. This translates into CASSFGTRSGELFF.